These 21 T cell receptor beta chains share one sample of origin, sequenced in a study of tumor-infiltrating lymphocytes in primary liver carcinoma. A constant-region primer primed TCR beta cDNA synthesis from roughly 510 ng of total RNA. Slightly modified ARM-PCR, run as three nested multiplex PCR rounds, produced the TCR beta libraries. Two initial PCR rounds of around 10 cycles each paired TRBV1-TRBV30 forward primers with a C-beta reverse primer. In TCRdb, the multiplex PCR reads were re-called with MiXCR into one record per CDR3 protein. The table lists roughly 78,000 distinct CDR3 sequences, 70% to 80% of them singletons. It was from roughly 20-30 mg of unsorted bulk tissue that RNA and DNA were co-extracted. Sequencing was performed on liver tumor tissue from sampling region 4. Described subset: tumor region T4, right-lateral pole. Every receptor here comes from a woman aged 55-69 years with primary liver carcinoma and hepatitis B virus infection.

This clonotype is labeled as medium-sized (0.01 to 0.1%). The genes are TRBV6-2 or TRBV6-3 and TRBJ2-1; D gene uncertain. The V end was cut by 6 bases, the J end by 5 bases, with 11 bases between. The CDR3 has 13 residues. The germline CDR1 and CDR2 sequences are MNHEY and SVGEGT. The CDR3 DNA follows: TGTGCCAGCAGGGTGACTGCAAACAATGAGCAGTTCTTC. Translation: CASRVTANNEQFF.

Notes on this clonotype: One junction end does not reproduce the germline sequence, and a read error may be involved. The genes are TRBV28 and TRBJ2-1, with D tentatively TRBD2 (6 bases). Germline V gene lookup returns CDR1 MDHEN and CDR2 SYDVKM. This CDR3 is built from 14 residues. The CDR3 DNA is TGTGCCAGAGGTTTTACGGGAGAGTACAATGAGCATTTCTTC. This encodes CARGFTGEYNEHFF. Based on the CDR3 plus reference TRBV28 and TRBJ2-1, the full variable domain is DVKVTQSSRYLVKRTGEKVFLECVQDMDHENMFWYRQDPGLGLRLIYFSYDVKMKEKGDIPEGYSVSREKKERFSLILESASTNQTSMYLCARGFTGEYNEHFFGPGTRLTVL.

As concerns this clonotype: One end of the junction fails to match germline, which may point to a read error. This rearrangement joins TRBV7-8 to TRBJ1-5; perhaps TRBD1 as D (6 bases). The V gene's germline CDR1 is SGHVS and CDR2 FQNEAQ. The CDR3 consists of 12 residues. The DNA of the CDR3 is TGTGCCAACAGCGCCCCGGGGGGGCCCCAGCAATTT. It is translated as CANSAPGGPQQF.

Concerning this clonotype itself: The conserved phenylalanine or tryptophan normally closing the CDR3 is absent here, so this likely arose from a read error. V usage is TRBV11-2 and J usage is TRBJ1-1; D perhaps matches TRBD1 (5 bases). CDR3 length equals 13 residues. Germline V CDR1 and CDR2: SGHAT, FQNNGV. CDR3 DNA: TGTGCCAGCAACTTTCATGGTGGGACTGACGCTTTCTAT. Translation: CASNFHGGTDAFY.

This clonotype appeared once. An end of the junction differs from the germline gene, which may be a read error. This rearrangement joins TRBV18 to TRBJ2-2, with 7 nucleotides matching TRBD1. Germline V CDR1 and CDR2: KGHSH, LQKENI. This CDR3 has 15 residues. The chain's CDR3 is CANSPSMTGPGELFF. In DNA form, the CDR3 reads TGTGCCAACTCACCCTCAATGACAGGGCCCGGGGAGCTGTTTTTT.

As regards this clonotype: It may be a read error: a sequence one base away is much more abundant. In DNA form, the CDR3 reads TGTGCCAGCAGTTTATTAGGGGCTGAAGCTTTCTTT. It yields the protein CASSLLGAEAFF. The J gene is TRBJ1-1, the V gene TRBV28, with D maybe TRBD1 (5 bases). This CDR3 contains 12 residues. CDR1 MDHEN and CDR2 SYDVKM come from the germline V gene. The ends were cut back, 1 base at V and 6 bases at J, with 6 bases in the middle.

Points on this clonotype: Lacking the conserved final phenylalanine or tryptophan, this CDR3 likely reflects a read error. V and J are TRBV5-1 and TRBJ1-1; 8 bases are a match to TRBD1. The CDR3 has 15 residues. Trimming took 3 bases from V and 8 from J; bases not matched to a gene: 12. CDR1 and CDR2 from the germline V gene are SGHRS and YFSETQ. The CDR3, as DNA: TGCGCCAGCAGCTCTGACAGGGGAGTGGGGACCGAAGCTTTCTCT. It is translated as CASSSDRGVGTEAFS.

This sequence joins TRBV6-2 or TRBV6-3 and TRBJ1-2; 7 bases line up with TRBD1. J lost 12 bases, V lost 6 bases, and 13 bases had no gene match. The CDR3 spans 13 residues. Germline CDR1 reads MNHEY; CDR2 reads SVGEGT. The CDR3 sequence: CASSQRQGDGDTF. The CDR3 DNA follows: TGTGCCAGCAGCCAACGACAGGGAGATGGTGACACCTTC.

This CDR3 reads CASSVVSGGEYYGYTF. For the CDR3, the DNA is TGTGCCAGCAGCGTAGTATCAGGGGGCGAGTACTATGGCTACACCTTC. This chain connects TRBV6-5 to TRBJ1-2; 8 bases match TRBD1. After removal of 6 bases from V and 3 bases from J, the junction contained 12 bases not matched to a gene. This CDR3 contains 16 residues. Germline V gene sequence: CDR1 MNHEY, CDR2 SVGAGI.

V gene TRBV20-1 combines with J gene TRBJ2-3; D is possibly TRBD1 or TRBD2 (6 bases each). Trimming took off 0 bases at V and 5 bases at J, with 15 bases between the two ends. CDR3 size: 15 residues. Germline V gene lookup returns CDR1 DFQATT and CDR2 SNEGSKA (reference sequence). The CDR3 is CSARDPSKGGDTQYF. The CDR3 DNA reads TGCAGTGCTAGAGATCCCAGCAAGGGGGGAGATACGCAGTATTTT.

This clonotype was seen ten or more times. The chain recombines TRBV9 with TRBJ2-1; 9 bases agree with TRBD1. Trimming cost V 3 bases and J 0 bases; bases outside gene matches: 4. Looked up from germline, CDR1 is SGDLS and CDR2 is YYNGEE. This CDR3 has 16 residues. The DNA of the CDR3 is TGTGCCAGCAGCGCCCCGGGACAGGGCTCCTACAATGAGCAGTTCTTC. Translated, it gives CASSAPGQGSYNEQFF. Based on the CDR3 plus reference TRBV9 and TRBJ2-1, the full variable domain is DSGVTQTPKHLITATGQRVTLRCSPRSGDLSVYWYQQSLDQGLQFLIQYYNGEERAKGNILERFSAQQFPDLHSELNLSSLELGDSALYFCASSAPGQGSYNEQFFGPGTRLTVL.

A note on this clonotype: It is likely a read error, because the conserved phenylalanine at the end of the CDR3 is missing. The chain has TRBV29-1 and TRBJ1-2; D is ambiguous. This CDR3 contains 12 residues. Germline V CDR1 and CDR2: SQVTM, ANQGSEA. Here the CDR3 reads CSVGGYIYDYTS. As DNA, the CDR3 is TGCAGCGTCGGCGGGTATATCTATGACTACACCTCC.

This clonotype was observed many times. This sequence joins TRBV12-3 or TRBV12-4 and TRBJ2-1, with a weak D call TRBD2 (6 bases). The CDR3 is made up of 13 amino acids. CDR3 DNA: TGTACCTCCGTCGGGAGCGGGCATAATGAGCAGTTCTTC. Protein sequence: CTSVGSGHNEQFF.

On this clonotype: This sequence may be a read error, since a much larger clone differs from it by one base. The V gene is TRBV28, the J gene TRBJ2-3, with 14 bases identical to TRBD2. From germline, CDR1 is MDHEN and CDR2 SYDVKM. This CDR3 is 14 amino acids long. After removal of 8 bases from V and 5 bases from J, the junction contained 3 bases not matched to a gene. The CDR3: CASRLAGGQDTQYF. CDR3 coding DNA: TGTGCCAGCCGACTAGCGGGAGGGCAAGATACGCAGTATTTT. The whole variable domain, remainder taken from reference TRBV28 and TRBJ2-3, is DVKVTQSSRYLVKRTGEKVFLECVQDMDHENMFWYRQDPGLGLRLIYFSYDVKMKEKGDIPEGYSVSREKKERFSLILESASTNQTSMYLCASRLAGGQDTQYFGPGTRLTVL.

As regards this clonotype: This may arise from a read error, as a much more abundant clone is one base away. The J gene is TRBJ2-1, the V gene TRBV28; D is perhaps TRBD2 (6 bases). This CDR3 spans 13 amino acids. CDR1 and CDR2 (germline): MDHEN, SYDVKM. The CDR3 nucleotides read TGTGCCTGCAGTTCCACTAGCAGCGGTGAGCAGTTCTTC. Translation: CACSSTSSGEQFF.

This clonotype was seen a handful of times. This chain uses TRBV28 with TRBJ2-7, with 7 bases matching TRBD2. CDR3 length: 16 residues. After removal of 6 bases from V and 0 bases from J, the junction contained 11 bases not matched to a gene. The germline V gene has CDR1 MDHEN and CDR2 SYDVKM. CDR3: CASSAAGLAISYEQYF. CDR3 DNA: TGTGCCAGCAGCGCAGCGGGGCTAGCGATCTCCTACGAGCAGTACTTC.

Details on this clonotype: A read error may produce the germline difference seen at one junction end. The gene calls are TRBV6-2 or TRBV6-3 and TRBJ2-7, with D unresolved. Germline V gives CDR1 MNHEY, CDR2 SVGEGT. The CDR3 sequence is 12 residues long. CDR3 sequence: CTSSPYLYEQYF. CDR3 in DNA: TGTACCAGCAGTCCATACCTCTACGAGCAGTACTTC.

Comments on this clonotype: Just one base apart from a much larger clone, this may be a read error. The rearrangement joins TRBV7-8 to TRBJ2-5; maybe TRBD2 (7 bases). This CDR3 contains 17 residues. In germline, CDR1 is SGHVS, CDR2 FQNEAQ. V lost 2 bases and J 1 base, leaving 17 bases between the germline ends. DNA for the CDR3: TGTGCCAGCAGCTTACGTGGCAGGGCGGGGGCCCAAGAGACCCAGTACTTC. Protein: CASSLRGRAGAQETQYF. Drawing the rest from reference TRBV7-8 and TRBJ2-5, the complete variable domain is GAGVSQSPRYKVAKRGQDVALRCDPISGHVSLFWYQQALGQGPEFLTYFQNEAQLDKSGLPSDRFFAERPEGSVSTLKIQRTQQEDSAVYLCASSLRGRAGAQETQYFGPGTRLLVL.

This rearrangement joins TRBV28 to TRBJ1-1; 10 positions match TRBD1. The CDR3 is 17 residues long. The germline CDR1 and CDR2 sequences are MDHEN and SYDVKM. Trimming cost V 8 bases and J 4 bases; bases outside gene matches: 16. The DNA of the CDR3 is TGTGCCAGCGGTCTCTCCTGGGACAGGGGAGGTTCCACTGAAGCTTTCTTT. Its protein is CASGLSWDRGGSTEAFF.

This clonotype was seen a handful of times. The CDR3 DNA follows: TGTGCCATCACCTTCCCCCCTGGACTTAGCGGGGGAGCTAGCACAGATACGCAGTATTTT. As protein: CAITFPPGLSGGASTDTQYF. The chain couples TRBV28 to TRBJ2-3, with TRBD2 matching 9 bases. The CDR3 contains 20 residues. After removal of 10 bases from V and 0 bases from J, the junction contained 23 bases not matched to a gene. Germline lookup yields CDR1 MDHEN and CDR2 SYDVKM.

A remark on this clonotype: The conserved closing phenylalanine or tryptophan is absent in this CDR3, likely reflecting a read error. The chain uses TRBV6-5 and TRBJ2-7; no clear D gene. The CDR3 has 15 amino acids. CDR1 and CDR2 from the germline V gene are MNHEY and SVGAGI. In nucleotides, the CDR3 is TGTGCCAGCAGTTACTCGATCGCCGGATTCTACGATCAGTACTCC. Amino acids: CASSYSIAGFYDQYS.